Following are 6 T cell receptor beta chains from one sample sequenced in a study of blood T cells in healthy people across ages. Using a J-beta primer mix together with a sample-barcoded 5' primer, a second PCR was run for about 7 to 12 cycles. TCRdb ran MiXCR on the 5' RACE reads and lists one entry per CDR3 protein. The repertoire consists of over 1,200,000 distinct CDR3 sequences, with roughly 64% occurring once and the leading ten covering 6.5% to 8.5%. The sequencing input was blood. The receptors originated from a man aged 18 to 29 in good health.

This chain uses TRBV20-1 with TRBJ1-2, with D uncertain. V was trimmed by 3 bases and J by 3 bases, leaving 8 bases between them. There are 12 residues in the CDR3. Germline lookup yields CDR1 DFQATT and CDR2 SNEGSKA (reference sequence). The CDR3 bases are TGCAGTGCTAGTGGGAATGACTATGGCTACACCTTC. Residues: CSASGNDYGYTF.

V is TRBV6-6 and J is TRBJ1-2, with 8 bases identical to TRBD1. Losses at the gene ends were 5 bases for V and 3 bases for J; bases not matched to a gene: 8. The CDR3 contains 15 residues. CDR1 and CDR2 (germline): MNHNY, SVGAGI (reference sequence). The CDR3 region is CASSPPDRAYYGYTF. The CDR3, as DNA: TGTGCCAGCAGTCCCCCGGACAGGGCCTACTATGGCTACACCTTC.

The chain recombines TRBV9 with TRBJ2-1, with 8 bases matching TRBD2. Germline V gene data show CDR1 as SGDLS and CDR2 as YYNGEE. V lost 3 bases to trimming and J lost 7 bases; unmatched junction nucleotides: 15. The CDR3 contains 17 residues. As DNA, the CDR3 is TGTGCCAGCAGCGCAGGAGGGGGACTAGGAATAGGTAATGAGCAGTTCTTC. Amino acids: CASSAGGGLGIGNEQFF. The whole variable domain, remainder taken from reference TRBV9 and TRBJ2-1, is DSGVTQTPKHLITATGQRVTLRCSPRSGDLSVYWYQQSLDQGLQFLIQYYNGEERAKGNILERFSAQQFPDLHSELNLSSLELGDSALYFCASSAGGGLGIGNEQFFGPGTRLTVL.

The chain is built from TRBV15 and TRBJ2-1; D gene ambiguous. V lost 1 base and J 6 bases, leaving 7 bases between the germline ends. This CDR3 region has 13 residues. Germline CDR1 reads LNHNV; CDR2 reads YYDKDF (reference sequence). CDR3 bases: TGTGCCACCAGCAGAGGACCCAGCAATGAGCAGTTCTTC. Amino acid sequence: CATSRGPSNEQFF. Complete variable domain (other parts from reference TRBV15 and TRBJ2-1): DAMVIQNPRYQVTQFGKPVTLSCSQTLNHNVMYWYQQKSSQAPKLLFHYYDKDFNNEADTPDNFQSRRPNTSFCFLDIRSPGLGDTAMYLCATSRGPSNEQFFGPGTRLTVL.

The rearrangement uses TRBV12-3 or TRBV12-4 and TRBJ2-7, with a weak D call TRBD1 (6 bases). V was pared by 7 bases and J by 1 base, with 14 bases between. This CDR3 is 14 amino acids long. CDR3 in DNA: TGTGCCAGCACCCATGCCGGGACATCCTACGAGCAGTACTTC. It encodes CASTHAGTSYEQYF.

V and J are TRBV2 and TRBJ1-1; D gene unclear. The germline CDR1 and CDR2 sequences are SNHLY and FYNNEI. There are 10 residues in the CDR3. Trimming pared 9 bases from V and 7 bases from J, leaving 9 bases between. The CDR3 nucleotides read TGTGCCAGTCGAGCTCGTGAAGCTTTCTTT. Protein sequence: CASRAREAFF.